Reported below is one T cell receptor beta chain. The antigen remains unidentified. This sample stems from a study of CD8 T cell repertoires and HIV-1 epitope variants. Study in general: Tested: three Gag epitope families, Nef HW9 and YT9.

The V gene's germline CDR1 is SGHTA and CDR2 FQGTGA. The CDR3 totals 14 residues. Deletions cut 2 bases from V and 7 bases from J, with 12 bases between. Survey-depth immunoSEQ sequencing covered TCR beta CDR3 regions. This table comes from immunoSEQ multiplex PCR, and its TCRdb copy is limited to in-frame clones, with some not included. The sample lists roughly 6,600 clones; around three fifths were seen once. Sequencing was carried out using cultured CD8+ T cells derived from PBMCs. The TCR originated in a male donor with HIV. This sequence joins TRBV7-3 and TRBJ2-1; D is undetermined. The CDR3 DNA is TGTGCCAGCAGCTTAGATGCAGGAAGTAATGAGCAGTTCTTC. Its translation is CASSLDAGSNEQFF.